These T cell receptor beta chains were read from a single sample in a study of T cells in Graves' hyperthyroidism and ophthalmopathy. MiXCR was run by TCRdb on the multiplex PCR reads, yielding one entry per CDR3 protein. The data hold hundreds of thousands of distinct CDR3 sequences, with under 60% observed a single time. The sequenced sample consisted of peripheral blood or thyroid tissue (not recorded which). Receptor source: a woman younger than 30 with Graves' hyperthyroidism. Both conserved end residues are part of each CDR3. Each record gives: J gene, D gene, V gene, clone size, CDR3 DNA, CDR3 protein. D genes are given only for firm matches. Clone size is given for some rows only: seen once, a few or many times, or a class if the clone is expanded.

j_call: TRBJ2-2; d_call: TRBD2; v_call: TRBV24-1; clone_size: few; cdr3_nt: TGTGCCACCAGGGGGGGGGAAACCGGGGAGCTGTTTTTT; cdr3_aa: CATRGGETGELFF
j_call: TRBJ1-2; d_call: .; v_call: TRBV5-1; clone_size: .; cdr3_nt: TGCGCCAGCAGGATCGGGACTCTCTATGGCTACACCTTC; cdr3_aa: CASRIGTLYGYTF
j_call: TRBJ1-2; d_call: .; v_call: TRBV2; clone_size: many; cdr3_nt: TGTGCCAGCAGTGGCATACAGGGAGACTATGGCTACACCTTC; cdr3_aa: CASSGIQGDYGYTF
j_call: TRBJ2-1; d_call: .; v_call: TRBV2; clone_size: .; cdr3_nt: TGTGCCAGCAGTGGGGCTAGCTGGGACAATGAGCAGTTCTTC; cdr3_aa: CASSGASWDNEQFF
j_call: TRBJ2-5; d_call: .; v_call: TRBV5-1; clone_size: few; cdr3_nt: TGCGCCAGCAGCTTGGTACAGACCTCGGGGGAGACCCAGTACTTC; cdr3_aa: CASSLVQTSGETQYF
j_call: TRBJ2-7; d_call: .; v_call: TRBV5-1; clone_size: .; cdr3_nt: TGCGCCTGCAGTCCCGCTGAGCCTCTATACGAGCAGTACTTC; cdr3_aa: CACSPAEPLYEQYF
j_call: TRBJ2-5; d_call: TRBD2; v_call: TRBV20-1; clone_size: .; cdr3_nt: TGCAGTGCTAGGAGACTAGCGGGGCAAGAGACCCAGTACTTC; cdr3_aa: CSARRLAGQETQYF
j_call: TRBJ1-6; d_call: TRBD1; v_call: TRBV2; clone_size: .; cdr3_nt: TGTGCCAGCCTCGGACAGGGCGAAATCCTCCACTTT; cdr3_aa: CASLGQGEILHF
j_call: TRBJ2-7; d_call: TRBD2; v_call: TRBV7-6; clone_size: few; cdr3_nt: TGTGCCAGCAGCCGTGACCCCACCGGGAGGATGTTCTACGAGCAGTACTTC; cdr3_aa: CASSRDPTGRMFYEQYF
j_call: TRBJ1-4; d_call: .; v_call: TRBV2; clone_size: .; cdr3_nt: TGTGCCAGCAGGGCGGGTTGGGGTTTGGGTGAAAAACTGTTTTTT; cdr3_aa: CASRAGWGLGEKLFF
j_call: TRBJ2-7; d_call: .; v_call: TRBV23-1; clone_size: .; cdr3_nt: TGCGCCAGCAAACCAGGCTCATTCTCCTACGAGCAGTACTTC; cdr3_aa: CASKPGSFSYEQYF
j_call: TRBJ1-2; d_call: TRBD1; v_call: TRBV7-9; clone_size: many; cdr3_nt: TGTGCCAGCAGGGTGACAGGGGGTTTCGGCTACACCTTC; cdr3_aa: CASRVTGGFGYTF
j_call: TRBJ1-5; d_call: .; v_call: TRBV10-3; clone_size: .; cdr3_nt: TGTGCCATCAGTATAGGACTGGGCAATCAGCCCCAGCATTTT; cdr3_aa: CAISIGLGNQPQHF
j_call: TRBJ1-3; d_call: .; v_call: TRBV20-1; clone_size: many; cdr3_nt: TGCAGTGCGCCCCACGGAAACACCATATATTTT; cdr3_aa: CSAPHGNTIYF
j_call: TRBJ2-5; d_call: .; v_call: TRBV12-3/TRBV12-4; clone_size: .; cdr3_nt: TGTGCCAGCAACTTACTAGCTGGGGAGACCCAGTACTTC; cdr3_aa: CASNLLAGETQYF
j_call: TRBJ2-6; d_call: .; v_call: TRBV2; clone_size: .; cdr3_nt: TGTGCCAGCAGTGAGCGACAGGGGGCCAACGTCCTGACTTTC; cdr3_aa: CASSERQGANVLTF
j_call: TRBJ1-2; d_call: TRBD1; v_call: TRBV20-1; clone_size: few; cdr3_nt: TGCAGTGCTAGAGCAAGGACAGGCATCTATGGCTACACCTTC; cdr3_aa: CSARARTGIYGYTF
j_call: TRBJ1-1; d_call: TRBD1; v_call: TRBV10-3; clone_size: few; cdr3_nt: TGTGCCACCAGCCGACAGGGGGGGGTTAACACTGAAGCTTTCTTT; cdr3_aa: CATSRQGGVNTEAFF
j_call: TRBJ1-4; d_call: .; v_call: TRBV15; clone_size: .; cdr3_nt: TGTGCCACCAGCAGGCGCGGTAATGAAAAACTGTTTTTT; cdr3_aa: CATSRRGNEKLFF
j_call: TRBJ2-7; d_call: TRBD2; v_call: TRBV20-1; clone_size: .; cdr3_nt: TGCAGTGCTAGAGCCTTGGGACTAGCGGGATTCGAGCAGTACTTC; cdr3_aa: CSARALGLAGFEQYF
j_call: TRBJ2-2; d_call: .; v_call: TRBV7-9; clone_size: .; cdr3_nt: TGTGCCAGCCGTACGAGGGTAAACACCGGGGAGCTGTTTTTT; cdr3_aa: CASRTRVNTGELFF
j_call: TRBJ1-5; d_call: .; v_call: TRBV24-1; clone_size: few; cdr3_nt: TGTGCCAGCAACCTGGGGGCAGGACAGCCCCAGCATTTT; cdr3_aa: CASNLGAGQPQHF
j_call: TRBJ2-5; d_call: TRBD2; v_call: TRBV20-1; clone_size: .; cdr3_nt: TGCGGGGGGGTCCCGCGGGAGGCCCTCGAAAAGACCCAGTACTTC; cdr3_aa: CGGVPREALEKTQYF
j_call: TRBJ2-1; d_call: .; v_call: TRBV7-9; clone_size: once; cdr3_nt: TGTGCCAGCAGCTTAGACTCGAGTGAGCAGTTCTTC; cdr3_aa: CASSLDSSEQFF
j_call: TRBJ1-2; d_call: TRBD1; v_call: TRBV7-3; clone_size: .; cdr3_nt: TGTGCCAGCAGCTTAAAAACAGGGGGCGATGGCTACACCTTC; cdr3_aa: CASSLKTGGDGYTF
j_call: TRBJ1-2; d_call: .; v_call: TRBV2; clone_size: .; cdr3_nt: TGTGCCAGCAGTGCCCCCCAGGTGGCTGGCTACACCTTC; cdr3_aa: CASSAPQVAGYTF
j_call: TRBJ1-1; d_call: .; v_call: TRBV29-1; clone_size: many; cdr3_nt: TGCAGCGTTGAGTCCGGCCAGGAGAACACTGAAGCTTTCTTT; cdr3_aa: CSVESGQENTEAFF
j_call: TRBJ1-5; d_call: TRBD1; v_call: TRBV6-5; clone_size: .; cdr3_nt: TGTGCCAGCAGTTTAGGGACAGGGCCGGTGGGCAATCAGCCCCAGCATTTT; cdr3_aa: CASSLGTGPVGNQPQHF
j_call: TRBJ2-5; d_call: .; v_call: TRBV10-3; clone_size: .; cdr3_nt: TGTGCCAGCAGTGCGCCAGGTGGCGAGACCCAGTACTTC; cdr3_aa: CASSAPGGETQYF
j_call: TRBJ2-2; d_call: TRBD1; v_call: TRBV7-9; clone_size: few; cdr3_nt: TGTGCCAGCAGAAAGGACAGGATAAACACCGGGGAGCTGTTTTTT; cdr3_aa: CASRKDRINTGELFF
j_call: TRBJ2-7; d_call: .; v_call: TRBV2; clone_size: many; cdr3_nt: TGTGCCAGCAGCGGCTCTAGATGGGGTGAGCAGTACTTC; cdr3_aa: CASSGSRWGEQYF
j_call: TRBJ2-2; d_call: .; v_call: TRBV2; clone_size: .; cdr3_nt: TGTGCCAGCAGTTCGGACAGACGAACATCGAACACCGGGGAGCTGTTTTTT; cdr3_aa: CASSSDRRTSNTGELFF
j_call: TRBJ1-1; d_call: TRBD1; v_call: TRBV24-1; clone_size: .; cdr3_nt: TGTGCCACCAGTTTACCACAGGGGTTCACTAAAGCTTTCTTT; cdr3_aa: CATSLPQGFTKAFF
j_call: TRBJ2-7; d_call: .; v_call: TRBV7-9; clone_size: .; cdr3_nt: TGTGCCAGCAGCTTAGATCCGATAAGCTACGAGCAGTACTTC; cdr3_aa: CASSLDPISYEQYF
j_call: TRBJ1-3; d_call: TRBD1; v_call: TRBV5-5; clone_size: .; cdr3_nt: TGTGCCAGCAGCTCTACCGGGACAGGGGCTGGAAACACCATATATTTT; cdr3_aa: CASSSTGTGAGNTIYF
j_call: TRBJ2-7; d_call: .; v_call: TRBV5-1; clone_size: once; cdr3_nt: TGCGCCAGCGGCGACAGACACTACGAGCAGTACTTC; cdr3_aa: CASGDRHYEQYF
j_call: TRBJ1-2; d_call: .; v_call: TRBV12-3/TRBV12-4; clone_size: many; cdr3_nt: TGTGCCAGCAGGATGGGGGGAGCGGGCTACACCTTC; cdr3_aa: CASRMGGAGYTF
j_call: TRBJ2-7; d_call: .; v_call: TRBV6-5; clone_size: .; cdr3_nt: TGTGCCAGCAGTGAAGGGGGAGGCGGCCACGAGCAGTACTTC; cdr3_aa: CASSEGGGGHEQYF
j_call: TRBJ2-7; d_call: TRBD2; v_call: TRBV19; clone_size: few; cdr3_nt: TGTGCCAGTAGTCTAGCGGGAGGACGGGGGTACGAGCAGTACTTC; cdr3_aa: CASSLAGGRGYEQYF
j_call: TRBJ2-7; d_call: .; v_call: TRBV20-1; clone_size: few; cdr3_nt: TGCAGTGCTAGAGTAAGGGACTTCTACGAGCAGTACTTC; cdr3_aa: CSARVRDFYEQYF
j_call: TRBJ2-6; d_call: TRBD1; v_call: TRBV7-1; clone_size: once; cdr3_nt: TGTGCCAGCAGCAAAGACAGGGTGGCCGGGGCCAACGTCCTGACTTTC; cdr3_aa: CASSKDRVAGANVLTF
j_call: TRBJ1-3; d_call: .; v_call: TRBV7-9; clone_size: .; cdr3_nt: TGTGCCAGCAGCCTAGACGGGATCACTGGAAACACCATATATTTT; cdr3_aa: CASSLDGITGNTIYF
j_call: TRBJ2-7; d_call: .; v_call: TRBV7-9; clone_size: many; cdr3_nt: TGTGCCAGCAGCCAGAGTAACGAGCAGTACTTC; cdr3_aa: CASSQSNEQYF
j_call: TRBJ1-2; d_call: TRBD1; v_call: TRBV7-2; clone_size: .; cdr3_nt: TGTGCCAGCAGCCAAGCTCTCCTCCGGGACAGCAACTATGGCTACACCTTC; cdr3_aa: CASSQALLRDSNYGYTF
j_call: TRBJ2-7; d_call: .; v_call: TRBV29-1; clone_size: .; cdr3_nt: TGCAGCGCCGGGACGGACGAGCAGTACTTC; cdr3_aa: CSAGTDEQYF